This T cell receptor (beta chain) was sequenced for a study of blood T cell repertoires in COVID-19. About the research overall: COVID-19 samples collected from the United States, Italy and Spain covered acute and convalescent phases.

In the original processing: Counts of nucleated cells, estimated from reference gene primer amplification, were obtained. Sequencing was performed with immunoSEQ multiplex PCR; in TCRdb, only in-frame clones are kept and a portion is missing. V and J calls and clone size follow that table, whereas D and trimming were derived from the DNA. This sample carries 90,000 to 110,000 clones, roughly 80% of them seen once, and the ten largest clones take roughly 21%. This clone was seen only once. The source of this sequence is a woman aged 70-85 years with acute or convalescent COVID-19. Specimen: peripheral blood.

In DNA form, the CDR3 reads TGCGCCAGCAGCCTTTACCGACAGAATAGCAATCAGCCCCAGCATTTT. Translating it yields CASSLYRQNSNQPQHF. The genes are TRBV4-1 and TRBJ1-5; tentatively, D is TRBD1 (5 bases). This CDR3 spans 16 amino acids. V gave up 4 bases and J gave up 0 bases, with 13 bases separating them. Germline CDR1 reads MGHRA; CDR2 reads YSYEKL.